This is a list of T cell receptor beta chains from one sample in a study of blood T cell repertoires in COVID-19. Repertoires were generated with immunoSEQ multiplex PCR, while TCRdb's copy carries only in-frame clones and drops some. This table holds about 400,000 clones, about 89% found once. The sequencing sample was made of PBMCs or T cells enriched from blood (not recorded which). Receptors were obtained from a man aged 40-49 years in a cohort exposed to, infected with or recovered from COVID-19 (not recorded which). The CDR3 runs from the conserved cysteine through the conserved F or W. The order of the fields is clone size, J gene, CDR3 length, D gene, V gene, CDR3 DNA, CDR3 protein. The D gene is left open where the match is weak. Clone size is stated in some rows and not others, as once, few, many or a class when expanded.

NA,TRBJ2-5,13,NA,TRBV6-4,TGTGCCAGCAGTGACTCGACATACGGGACCCAGTACTTC,CASSDSTYGTQYF
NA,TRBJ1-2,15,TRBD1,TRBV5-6,TGTGCCAGCAGCCTAGACCCGGGACAGATCTATGGCTACACCTTC,CASSLDPGQIYGYTF
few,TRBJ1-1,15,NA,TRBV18,TGTGCCAGCTCACCTAAGGATGGAGGGGGGGGGCCCGCTTTCTTT,CASSPKDGGGGPAFF
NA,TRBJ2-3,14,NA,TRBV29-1,TGCAGCGTTGAGCGGGACTCGAGCACAGATACGCAGTATTTT,CSVERDSSTDTQYF
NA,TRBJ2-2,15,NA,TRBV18,TGTGCCAGCTCACCCGGACAGTCGGGCACCGGGGAGCTGTTTTTT,CASSPGQSGTGELFF
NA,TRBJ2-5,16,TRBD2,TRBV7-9,TGTGCCAGCAGCTTAGTAGGCGGGAGGAATCTTGAGACCCAGTACTTC,CASSLVGGRNLETQYF
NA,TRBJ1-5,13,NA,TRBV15,TGTGCCACCAGCACGGGGGTCAATCAGCCCCAGCATTTT,CATSTGVNQPQHF
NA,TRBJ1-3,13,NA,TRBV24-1,TGTGCCACCAGGGACACAATTGATAACACCATATATTTT,CATRDTIDNTIYF
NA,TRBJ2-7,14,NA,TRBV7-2,TGTGCCAGCAGCTCCCCGGGGAGCTCCTACGAGCAGTACTTC,CASSSPGSSYEQYF
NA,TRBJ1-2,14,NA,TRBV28,TGTGCCAGCAGTCTCGGGAGAAATAACTATGGCTACACCTTC,CASSLGRNNYGYTF
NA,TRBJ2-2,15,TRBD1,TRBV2,TGTGCCAGCAGACCGGACAGGGGCGGCACCGGGGAGCTGTTTTTT,CASRPDRGGTGELFF
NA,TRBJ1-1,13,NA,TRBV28,TGTGCCAGCCTCCCAGGGGCCCGAACTGAAGCTTTCTTT,CASLPGARTEAFF
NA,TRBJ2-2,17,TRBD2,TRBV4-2,TGTGCCAGCAGCCAAGATCGGGGCGGGAGTGACACCGGGGAGCTGTTTTTT,CASSQDRGGSDTGELFF
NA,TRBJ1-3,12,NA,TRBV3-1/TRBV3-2,TGTGCCAGCAGCCACGACACAAACACCATATATTTT,CASSHDTNTIYF
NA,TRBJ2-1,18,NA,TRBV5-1,TGCGCCAGCAGCTCACGCCACAGGGAAGGTAGCTCCTACAATGAGCAGTTCTTC,CASSSRHREGSSYNEQFF
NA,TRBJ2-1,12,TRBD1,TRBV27,TGTGCCAGCAGTGGGACAGCCAATGAGCAGTTCTTC,CASSGTANEQFF